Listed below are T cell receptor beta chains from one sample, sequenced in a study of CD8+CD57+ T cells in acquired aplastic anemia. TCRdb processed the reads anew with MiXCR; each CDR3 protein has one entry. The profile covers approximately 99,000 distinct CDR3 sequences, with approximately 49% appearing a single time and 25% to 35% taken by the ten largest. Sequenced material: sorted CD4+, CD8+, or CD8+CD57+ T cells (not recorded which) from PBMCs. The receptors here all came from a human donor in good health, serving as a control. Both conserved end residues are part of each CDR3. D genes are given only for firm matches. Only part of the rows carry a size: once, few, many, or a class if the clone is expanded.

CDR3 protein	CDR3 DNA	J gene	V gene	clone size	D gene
CASSPSLGQSYEQYF	TGTGCCAGCAGCCCTTCCCTCGGACAGTCCTACGAGCAGTACTTC	TRBJ2-7	TRBV3-1	many	NA
CASSAVGSGNTIYF	TGTGCCAGCAGTGCAGTGGGCTCTGGAAACACCATATATTTT	TRBJ1-3	TRBV6-1	many	NA
CASSFGSLLAKNIQYF	TGTGCCAGCAGCTTTGGCAGCCTATTAGCCAAAAACATTCAGTACTTC	TRBJ2-4	TRBV11-2	few	NA
CASTPAGVNEQFF	TGTGCCAGCACCCCCGCGGGAGTTAATGAGCAGTTCTTC	TRBJ2-1	TRBV7-3	NA	TRBD2
CASSDLQLNTEAFF	TGCGCCAGCAGTGATCTACAGCTGAACACTGAAGCTTTCTTT	TRBJ1-1	TRBV10-1	NA	NA
CSVEDRGGLGEKLFF	TGCAGCGTTGAAGATCGGGGGGGCTTAGGGGAAAAACTGTTTTTT	TRBJ1-4	TRBV29-1	NA	NA
CAISYELAGGPGEQYF	TGTGCCATCAGTTATGAGCTAGCGGGGGGGCCGGGGGAGCAGTATTTT	TRBJ2-3	TRBV10-3	NA	TRBD2
CSAWAGAGYEQYF	TGCAGTGCTTGGGCGGGGGCCGGCTACGAGCAGTACTTC	TRBJ2-7	TRBV20-1	NA	NA
CASKRSTDTQYF	TGTGCCAGCAAGAGAAGCACAGATACGCAGTATTTT	TRBJ2-3	TRBV2	NA	NA
CASSLGGQGSYEQYF	TGTGCCAGCAGCTTGGGGGGACAGGGATCCTACGAGCAGTACTTC	TRBJ2-7	TRBV5-8	many	TRBD1
CASSRLAGGDEQFF	TGTGCCAGTAGTAGACTAGCGGGGGGGGATGAGCAGTTCTTC	TRBJ2-1	TRBV19	many	TRBD2
CATSGTSGGARYEQFF	TGTGCCACCAGCGGCACTAGCGGGGGGGCTAGGTATGAGCAGTTCTTC	TRBJ2-1	TRBV15	few	TRBD2
CASSQGKGGFSYEQYF	TGTGCCAGCAGCCAAGGTAAAGGTGGATTCTCCTACGAGCAGTACTTC	TRBJ2-7	TRBV14	many	NA
CASSFGRNEKLFF	TGTGCCAGCAGCTTTGGACGAAATGAAAAACTGTTTTTT	TRBJ1-4	TRBV7-9	many	NA
CASSFLTAYGYTF	TGTGCCAGCAGTTTTTTGACAGCCTATGGCTACACCTTC	TRBJ1-2	TRBV12-3/TRBV12-4	many	NA
CATSRLQGRTEAFF	TGTGCCACCAGCAGACTTCAGGGTAGGACTGAAGCTTTCTTT	TRBJ1-1	TRBV15	NA	NA
CASSTRTGGYGYTF	TGTGCCAGCAGCACCCGGACCGGTGGCTATGGCTACACCTTC	TRBJ1-2	TRBV7-3	NA	NA
CSWTGSYEQYF	TGCAGCTGGACAGGCTCCTACGAGCAGTACTTC	TRBJ2-7	TRBV20-1	NA	TRBD1
CASSYWGGNQPQHF	TGTGCCAGCAGCTACTGGGGGGGCAATCAGCCCCAGCATTTT	TRBJ1-5	TRBV5-4	NA	NA
CASEGAGNPYNEQSF	TGCGCCAGCGAAGGGGCAGGCAACCCCTACAATGAGCAGTCCTTC	TRBJ2-1	TRBV10-2	NA	NA
CASTPGGAISETQYF	TGTGCCAGCACCCCCGGGGGGGCCATTTCTGAGACCCAGTACTTC	TRBJ2-5	TRBV7-9	NA	TRBD2
CASSVPQGREEKLFF	TGTGCCAGCAGCGTCCCCCAGGGTAGAGAAGAAAAACTGTTTTTT	TRBJ1-4	TRBV3-1	NA	NA
CASSVGAGPYEQYF	TGTGCCAGCAGCGTTGGCGCGGGGCCCTACGAGCAGTACTTC	TRBJ2-7	TRBV9	many	NA
CASSLDRAAGTQYF	TGTGCCAGCAGCCTAGACAGGGCAGCAGGTACGCAGTATTTT	TRBJ2-3	TRBV2	NA	TRBD1
CASSQGLGGYNEQFF	TGTGCCAGCAGCCAAGGGCTGGGGGGCTATAATGAGCAGTTCTTC	TRBJ2-1	TRBV16	NA	NA
CATSRGTARANEQFF	TGTGCCACCAGCAGAGGGACCGCGAGGGCCAATGAGCAGTTCTTC	TRBJ2-1	TRBV15	few	NA
CSVEGQDNYGYTF	TGCAGCGTTGAGGGACAGGATAACTATGGCTACACCTTC	TRBJ1-2	TRBV29-1	NA	TRBD1
CASSESGLNTEAFF	TGTGCCAGCAGTGAATCGGGCCTGAACACTGAAGCTTTCTTT	TRBJ1-1	TRBV25-1	NA	NA
CASSIVVASGTQYF	TGTGCCAGTAGTATTGTGGTAGCATCAGGTACGCAGTATTTT	TRBJ2-3	TRBV19	NA	NA
CASLDGARSYNEQFF	TGCGCCAGCCTTGACGGGGCCCGTTCCTACAATGAGCAGTTCTTC	TRBJ2-1	TRBV10-2	NA	NA
CASREDEKLFF	TGTGCCAGTAGGGAGGACGAAAAACTGTTTTTT	TRBJ1-4	TRBV19	many	NA
CASSSLAGDLPENEQFF	TGTGCCAGTAGTTCGCTAGCGGGAGACCTTCCTGAGAATGAGCAGTTCTTC	TRBJ2-1	TRBV19	many	TRBD2
CATRGQGLNQPQHF	TGTGCCACCAGGGGACAGGGGCTCAATCAGCCCCAGCATTTT	TRBJ1-5	TRBV24-1	NA	TRBD1
CASSLVGLLQPQHF	TGTGCCAGCAGTTTAGTCGGCCTCTTACAGCCCCAGCATTTT	TRBJ1-5	TRBV12-3/TRBV12-4	many	NA
CASSLWGTSGGADETQYF	TGTGCCAGCAGCTTATGGGGGACTAGCGGGGGGGCCGATGAGACCCAGTACTTC	TRBJ2-5	TRBV7-2	many	TRBD2
CASSSGFTSNQPQHF	TGTGCCAGCAGTTCGGGGTTCACTAGCAATCAGCCCCAGCATTTT	TRBJ1-5	TRBV12-3/TRBV12-4	NA	NA
CASSESPNTEAFF	TGTGCCAGCAGTGAGTCCCCAAACACTGAAGCTTTCTTT	TRBJ1-1	TRBV2	NA	NA
CASSQDPGGRLGLVPYEQYF	TGCGCCAGCAGCCAAGACCCCGGGGGACGCCTAGGCCTGGTTCCCTACGAGCAGTACTTC	TRBJ2-7	TRBV4-1	NA	NA
CASSEIVAIVSSSQVGGMETQYF	TGTGCCAGCAGTGAAATTGTAGCCATAGTTAGTAGCAGCCAAGTGGGAGGGATGGAGACCCAGTACTTC	TRBJ2-5	TRBV25-1	few	TRBD2
CASSNDLSSYEQYF	TGTGCCAGCAGCAACGACTTAAGCTCCTACGAGCAGTACTTC	TRBJ2-7	TRBV7-9	many	NA
CAIRFGGGTDTQYF	TGTGCCATCAGGTTCGGGGGGGGCACAGATACGCAGTATTTT	TRBJ2-3	TRBV10-3	NA	TRBD2
CSAKDRGKEKLFF	TGCAGTGCTAAGGACAGGGGAAAGGAAAAACTGTTTTTT	TRBJ1-4	TRBV20-1	NA	TRBD1
CASSGAPSYEQYF	TGTGCCAGCAGTGGGGCGCCGTCCTACGAGCAGTACTTC	TRBJ2-7	TRBV25-1	NA	NA
CASSSPRGGSADTQYF	TGTGCCAGCAGTTCCCCCCGGGGGGGGAGTGCGGATACGCAGTATTTT	TRBJ2-3	TRBV25-1	few	TRBD2
CASSQGSRDSYGYTF	TGCGCCAGCAGCCAAGGTAGCCGGGACAGCTATGGCTACACCTTC	TRBJ1-2	TRBV4-3	many	TRBD1
CASSPGPRNTEAFF	TGTGCCAGCAGCCCCGGACCGAGGAACACTGAAGCTTTCTTT	TRBJ1-1	TRBV7-2	NA	NA
CAISTSGGATGTDTQYF	TGTGCCATCAGTACTAGCGGGGGGGCGACAGGGACAGATACGCAGTATTTT	TRBJ2-3	TRBV10-3	NA	TRBD2
CAIHRAAGQGSWWGYTF	TGTGCCATCCACCGGGCGGCAGGACAGGGCTCCTGGTGGGGCTACACCTTC	TRBJ1-2	TRBV10-3	many	TRBD1